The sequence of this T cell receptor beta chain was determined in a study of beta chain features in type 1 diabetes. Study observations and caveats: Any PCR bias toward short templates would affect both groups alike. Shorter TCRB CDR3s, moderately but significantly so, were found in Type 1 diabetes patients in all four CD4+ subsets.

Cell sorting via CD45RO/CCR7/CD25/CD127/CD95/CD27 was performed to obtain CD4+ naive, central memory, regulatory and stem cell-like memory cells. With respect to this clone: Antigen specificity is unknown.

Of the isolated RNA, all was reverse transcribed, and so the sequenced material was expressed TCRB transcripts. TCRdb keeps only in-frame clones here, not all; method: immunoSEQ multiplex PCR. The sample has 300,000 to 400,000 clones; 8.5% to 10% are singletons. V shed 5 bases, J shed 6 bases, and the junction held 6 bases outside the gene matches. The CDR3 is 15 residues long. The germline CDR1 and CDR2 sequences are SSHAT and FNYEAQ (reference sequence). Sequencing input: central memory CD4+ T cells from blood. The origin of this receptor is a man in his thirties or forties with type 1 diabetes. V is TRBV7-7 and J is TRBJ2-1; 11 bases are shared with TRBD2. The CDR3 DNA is TGTGCCAGCAGCATTGGACTAGCGGGCGGCAATGAGCAGTTCTTC. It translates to CASSIGLAGGNEQFF.